This TCR beta chain was profiled in a study of cytomegalovirus exposure and HLA in healthy donors. The CDR3 extends over 14 amino acids. V lost 0 bases and J lost 4, with 10 bases in between. CDR1 is MNHNY and CDR2 is SVGAGI in the germline V gene (reference sequence). This clone was recorded a few times. What it recognizes is unknown. The PCR employed 60 Vbeta primers together with 13 Jbeta primers. The protocol was immunoSEQ multiplex PCR, while the TCRdb copy is restricted to in-frame clones and leaves out a portion. This sample has some 190,000 clones; around 84% occur once, and the top ten carry roughly 3.1%. Study-level results: Later, an analysis showed that TCR beta chains associated with HLA were more clonally expanded than others that were equally common. Many donors carried some public TCRs, although rarity characterized most TCR sequences.

The TCR was taken from a man in his forties in good health and CMV-seropositive. The sequencing input was PBMCs. The V call is TRBV6-6, the J call TRBJ2-7, with a possible D match to TRBD1 (5 bases). CDR3 protein: CASSYSGRVYEQYF. CDR3 bases: TGTGCCAGCAGTTACTCGGGCAGGGTGTACGAGCAGTACTTC.